This T cell receptor (beta chain) came from a study of T cell responses to AZD1222 COVID-19 vaccine. Comments on this clone: Its antigen remains unidentified.

Data came from immunoSEQ multiplex PCR; TCRdb stores just in-frame clones and leaves some out. The sample carries roughly 130,000 clones, 85% to 90% recorded once. CDR3 length equals 15 residues. Germline V CDR1 and CDR2: SGHAT, FQNNGV. J was trimmed by 2 bases and V by 5 bases; bases with no gene match: 7. Study-wide results and limits: Close to half of spike-specific TCRs reportedly recognize unmutated variant regions. Receipt of two AZD1222 doses was followed by a rise in Spike-specific TCR breadth and depth. Mostly white British, mostly female donors; authors suggested clonal diversity may be underestimated. After the peak T cell response, and only then, were repertoires sampled.

This chain uses TRBV11-2 with TRBJ2-5; 8 bases map to TRBD2. The sequence derives from an adult in good health. Sample: peripheral blood, taken on day 0 of AZD1222 vaccination. CDR3 amino acids: CASSPFGTRQETQYF. The CDR3 DNA reads TGTGCCAGCAGCCCATTCGGGACTAGACAAGAGACCCAGTACTTC.